A selection of T cell receptor beta chains follows, all from one sample in a study of human T cells and chemical hapten exposure. One entry per CDR3 protein results from TCRdb running MiXCR on the RACE reads. This table holds roughly 380,000 distinct CDR3 sequences, roughly 6% found once. Sequenced material: whole blood, taken in connection with sensitization to the hapten diphenylcyclopropenone (DPC). The receptors were sampled from a woman aged 18 to 35 with alopecia areata. Some clones in this sample may be carry-over from other donors' samples. Both conserved end residues are part of each CDR3. D genes are given only for firm matches. A row's size may be missing; if present it is once, few, many or a size class.

TRBJ1-5	TRBV6-1	many	.	15	TGTGCCAGCAGCCCCGAACGGGGGCGCGGTCAGCCCCAGCATTTT	CASSPERGRGQPQHF
TRBJ2-7	TRBV18	few	TRBD1	14	TGTGCCAGCTCACCACAGAGGGGGCGGTACGAGCAGTACTTC	CASSPQRGRYEQYF
TRBJ2-3	TRBV18	few	TRBD1	15	TGTGCCAGCTCACCGGGGACAGGGGAGCTCGATACGCAGTATTTT	CASSPGTGELDTQYF
TRBJ1-5	TRBV20-1	many	.	15	TGCAGTGCTAGGTTGGCGGGGGCAGGCAATCAGCCCCAGCATTTT	CSARLAGAGNQPQHF
TRBJ2-3	TRBV14	many	.	16	TGTGCCAGCAGCCAAGTTGGACAGAACCTTCTGGATACGCAGTATTTT	CASSQVGQNLLDTQYF
TRBJ1-1	TRBV5-1	few	.	13	TGCGCCAGCAGCGGGCAGAGGAACACTGAAGCTTTCTTT	CASSGQRNTEAFF
TRBJ1-2	TRBV7-8	many	.	13	TGTGCCAGTACTCTGGCCGGACTCTATGGCTACACCTTC	CASTLAGLYGYTF
TRBJ1-1	TRBV6-2/TRBV6-3	few	TRBD1	15	TGTGCCAGCAGCCAGAGACAGGGTTCGAGCACTGAAGCTTTCTTT	CASSQRQGSSTEAFF
TRBJ1-2	TRBV7-2	.	.	15	TGTGCCAGCAGCTTAGGAAGGACGGAACCCTATGGCTACACCTTC	CASSLGRTEPYGYTF
TRBJ2-5	TRBV6-5	.	.	14	TGTGCCAGCAGTTACTCCAGGGGCCAAGAGACCCAGTACTTC	CASSYSRGQETQYF
TRBJ2-1	TRBV5-6	few	.	13	TGTGCCAGCAGCTTGTTACGAAACAATGAGCAGTTCTTC	CASSLLRNNEQFF
TRBJ2-3	TRBV10-3	.	.	13	TGTGCCATCAGTGAGGGGGGCGCCGATACGCAGTATTTT	CAISEGGADTQYF
TRBJ2-5	TRBV5-1	.	.	14	TGCGCCAGCAGCTTGGCCCAGGGGTTGGAGACCCAGTACTTC	CASSLAQGLETQYF
TRBJ2-7	TRBV7-2	few	TRBD1	14	TGTGCCAGCACCCTTGACAGGGCCACCTACGAGCAGTACTTC	CASTLDRATYEQYF
TRBJ1-5	TRBV5-6	few	.	16	TGTGCCAGCAGCTTGATCAGGGCTAATAGCAATCAGCCCCAGCATTTT	CASSLIRANSNQPQHF
TRBJ2-5	TRBV3-1	many	.	14	TGTGCCAGCAGCTACCGACAGGCCGCAGAGACCCAGTACTTC	CASSYRQAAETQYF
TRBJ2-1	TRBV11-3	many	.	14	TGTGCCAGCAGCTGGGGTCAGGGATACAATGAGCAGTTCTTC	CASSWGQGYNEQFF
TRBJ2-3	TRBV20-1	.	.	16	TGCAGTGCTAGCGCCCCTCTTGGCGAGCTTAGGGATACGCAGTATTTT	CSASAPLGELRDTQYF
TRBJ2-7	TRBV6-5	.	TRBD2	15	TGTGCCAGCAGGGGTACTAGCGGGGGGGCTTACGAGCAGTACTTC	CASRGTSGGAYEQYF
TRBJ1-1	TRBV6-2/TRBV6-3	many	.	16	TGTGCCAGCAGTTACAGTCCAGGGCGGGAGAACACTGAAGCTTTCTTT	CASSYSPGRENTEAFF
TRBJ1-6	TRBV4-3	many	.	15	TGCGCCAGCAGCCAAGTTTGGCCAAACCCGAGCACCCTCCACTTT	CASSQVWPNPSTLHF
TRBJ1-6	TRBV6-5	few	.	13	TGTGCCAGCAGTTACGGATATAATTCACCCCTCCACTTT	CASSYGYNSPLHF
TRBJ2-1	TRBV4-2	many	.	16	TGTGCCAGCAGCCAAGATAGGGATCGCACAAGGGCCGGGCAGTTCTTC	CASSQDRDRTRAGQFF
TRBJ2-3	TRBV13	.	TRBD2	16	TGTGCCAGCAGCTTTAGAGCGGGGGCCCGCACAGATACGCAGTATTTT	CASSFRAGARTDTQYF
TRBJ1-1	TRBV6-2/TRBV6-3	.	.	16	TGTGCCAGCAGTCAAGAACAGGGCCTTCTGAACACTGAAGCTTTCTTT	CASSQEQGLLNTEAFF
TRBJ1-1	TRBV10-3	.	.	11	TGTGCCATCAAGGGGAACACTGAAGCTTTCTTT	CAIKGNTEAFF
TRBJ1-4	TRBV6-2/TRBV6-3	many	.	15	TGTGCCAGCAGTCCAAACGAAGGGGCTAATGAAAAACTGTTTTTT	CASSPNEGANEKLFF
TRBJ1-2	TRBV6-6	.	.	15	TGTGCCAGCAGTTACTCGTCCCAGCTTAACTATGGCTACACCTTC	CASSYSSQLNYGYTF
TRBJ1-5	TRBV9	.	TRBD1	17	TGTGCCAGCAGCGCGGGACAGGGGTCGAGTAGCAATCAGCCCCAGCATTTT	CASSAGQGSSSNQPQHF
TRBJ1-1	TRBV6-2/TRBV6-3	few	.	15	TGTGCCAGCAGTTACTCGAGGGAGAAGAACACTGAAGCTTTCTTT	CASSYSREKNTEAFF
TRBJ1-2	TRBV6-5	few	.	12	TGTGCCAGCATCTCGATTGCCGATGGCTACACCTTC	CASISIADGYTF
TRBJ2-3	TRBV7-6	.	.	15	TGTGCCAGCAGCTTAATGATACTTCCTGCAGATACGCAGTATTTT	CASSLMILPADTQYF
TRBJ1-6	TRBV27	.	.	14	TGTGCCAGCAGCCCTTATGGGGGCAACTCACCCCTCCACTTT	CASSPYGGNSPLHF
TRBJ1-3	TRBV7-2	.	TRBD1	16	TGTGCCAGCAGCACGGGACAGGGGGCGTTTGGAAACACCATATATTTT	CASSTGQGAFGNTIYF
TRBJ1-2	TRBV20-1	.	.	10	TGCAGTGCTAGGGGCGATGGCTACACCTTC	CSARGDGYTF
TRBJ2-3	TRBV28	few	TRBD2	15	TGTGCCAGCAGCTCTAGCGGGGGGTACACAGATACGCAGTATTTT	CASSSSGGYTDTQYF
TRBJ1-2	TRBV12-5	few	.	15	TGTGCTAGTGGCCTTACCTTAGGACAGTTTCGGGGCTACACCTTC	CASGLTLGQFRGYTF
TRBJ2-3	TRBV6-5	few	TRBD2	17	TGTGCCAGCAGTTACGACCAACTAGCGGGAGGCACAGATACGCAGTATTTT	CASSYDQLAGGTDTQYF
TRBJ2-1	TRBV12-3/TRBV12-4	few	TRBD2	16	TGTGCCAGCAGTTTGAATAGCGGGGGGGCATCTTTTGAGCAGTTCTTC	CASSLNSGGASFEQFF
TRBJ1-5	TRBV28	many	.	13	TGTGCCAGTTCCAGTGGGGCCAATCAGCCCCAGCATTTT	CASSSGANQPQHF
TRBJ2-2	TRBV9	.	.	16	TGTGCCAGCAGCGTAGAGTCCGACCAGTTCCAAGGGGAGCTGTTTTTT	CASSVESDQFQGELFF
TRBJ1-4	TRBV20-1	many	.	16	TGCAGTGCTAGACACCCCGCACCCAGTGATAATGAAAAACTGTTTTTT	CSARHPAPSDNEKLFF
TRBJ1-5	TRBV6-2/TRBV6-3	many	.	13	TGTGCCAGCGCGGGATCCAGCAATCAGCCCCAGCATTTT	CASAGSSNQPQHF
TRBJ2-5	TRBV28	.	.	16	TGTGCCAGCAGTCGGGGACCGGGTTTAGAGGAGGAGACCCAGTACTTC	CASSRGPGLEEETQYF
TRBJ2-1	TRBV10-3	.	TRBD1	14	TGTGCCATCGCGGACAGGGGTAAGGACAATGAGCAGTTCTTC	CAIADRGKDNEQFF
TRBJ1-6	TRBV10-3	.	.	14	TGTCCCCCTGGAAATGAAAGGAACCGGCGATCCCTCCACTTT	CPPGNERNRRSLHF
TRBJ2-3	TRBV29-1	.	.	15	TGCAGCGCCCTGTCGGGTCAGGGCGGTTCAGATACGCAGTATTTT	CSALSGQGGSDTQYF
TRBJ1-5	TRBV6-1	many	.	14	TGTGCCAGCAGTCGGGGGGGGAGCAATCAGCCCCAGCATTTT	CASSRGGSNQPQHF
TRBJ1-2	TRBV7-9	.	.	14	TGTGCCAGCAGCTTATCCATGGGGTTCTATGGCTACATCTTC	CASSLSMGFYGYIF
TRBJ1-1	TRBV4-3	many	.	14	TGCGCCAGCAGCCAGGGGCACGGGTTCGCTGAAGCTTTCTTT	CASSQGHGFAEAFF
TRBJ1-1	TRBV5-1	.	.	14	TGCGCCACGAGCCAAGAGGGGTTGAACACTGAAGCTTTCTTT	CATSQEGLNTEAFF
TRBJ2-2	TRBV7-9	.	.	13	TGTGCCAGCAGCTTGTGGGAGTCCGGGGAGCTGTTTTTT	CASSLWESGELFF
TRBJ1-5	TRBV4-3	many	.	15	TGCGCCAGCAGCCAGGACGTATATAGCAATCAGCCCCAGCATTTT	CASSQDVYSNQPQHF
TRBJ1-1	TRBV9	few	TRBD1	14	TGTGCCAGCAGCGTAGTCGCAGGGGGCTCTGAAGCTTTCTTT	CASSVVAGGSEAFF
TRBJ2-1	TRBV27	few	TRBD1	15	TGTGCCAGCAGCCCAGACAGGGGCCCCGCAATGGGGCAGTTCTTC	CASSPDRGPAMGQFF
TRBJ1-1	TRBV12-3/TRBV12-4	many	.	16	TGTGCCAGCAGTTTTACCCGGGGTCTTGCGAACACTGAAGCTTTCTTT	CASSFTRGLANTEAFF